The next 30 T cell receptor beta chains were all read from a single sample in a study of control samples from healthy donors and cancer patients. Measured with immunoSEQ multiplex PCR; TCRdb has only the in-frame clones, and not every one. The sample consists of more than 150,000 clones, over 90% of them appearing once. The sample taken for sequencing was blood. The receptors shown here come from a man between 45 and 60 years old in good health.

The V call is TRBV28, the J call TRBJ2-7; 7 nucleotides line up with TRBD1. The CDR3 contains 13 residues. CDR1 is MDHEN, CDR2 SYDVKM, per germline. After removal of 7 bases from V and 7 bases from J, the junction contained 10 bases not matched to a gene. The CDR3 sequence: CASTPEQGREQYF. CDR3 in DNA: TGTGCCAGCACCCCGGAACAGGGGCGAGAGCAGTACTTC.

The chain carries TRBV19 and TRBJ1-5; TRBD1 agrees at 7 bases. This CDR3 spans 15 amino acids. V trimming: 6 bases; J trimming: 3 bases; junction bases outside the gene matches: 8. Germline CDR1 is LNHDA and CDR2 is SQIVND (reference sequence). The CDR3, as DNA: TGTGCCAGTAGGCGAAGTGAGGGGGCCAATCAGCCCCAGCATTTT. It is translated as CASRRSEGANQPQHF.

CDR3: CASSTGTGGRNEQFF. The CDR3 nucleotides are TGTGCCAGCAGTACCGGGACAGGGGGCCGGAATGAGCAGTTCTTC. The genes are TRBV28 and TRBJ2-1; 12 bases align to TRBD1. Germline V gives CDR1 MDHEN, CDR2 SYDVKM. The trim removed 5 bases at V and 7 bases at J, leaving 6 bases unmatched. This CDR3 spans 15 amino acids. Variable domain in full (rest from reference TRBV28 and TRBJ2-1): DVKVTQSSRYLVKRTGEKVFLECVQDMDHENMFWYRQDPGLGLRLIYFSYDVKMKEKGDIPEGYSVSREKKERFSLILESASTNQTSMYLCASSTGTGGRNEQFFGPGTRLTVL.

The J gene is TRBJ2-5, the V gene TRBV5-5, with a tentative D call TRBD2 (5 bases). The V end lost 1 base, the J end lost 1 base, and 8 bases lay between the germline ends. Germline-derived CDR1 and CDR2 are SGHKS and YYEKEE (reference sequence). The CDR3 has 14 residues. The CDR3 DNA reads TGTGCCAGCAGCTTGACGCGGGTCCAAGAGACCCAGTACTTC. This encodes CASSLTRVQETQYF.

The chain recombines TRBV5-1 with TRBJ2-6, with a tentative D call TRBD1 (6 bases). This CDR3 region has 16 residues. The V gene lost 4 bases and the J gene lost 0 bases, with 11 bases spanning the gap. Germline V gene data show CDR1 as SGHRS and CDR2 as YFSETQ. The CDR3 nucleotides are TGCGCCAGCAGCCTGGACAGCAGCTCTGGGGCCAACGTCCTGACTTTC. This encodes CASSLDSSSGANVLTF.

The table lists this clone with a few counts. This chain joins TRBV5-1 and TRBJ2-5, with 9 bases lining up with TRBD1. The CDR3 contains 16 residues. Germline V CDR1 and CDR2: SGHRS, YFSETQ. Trimming removed 2 bases from V and 4 bases from J; junction bases left unmatched: 9. This CDR3 is CASSFLTGGSGETQYF. The CDR3 DNA reads TGCGCCAGCAGCTTTCTCACAGGGGGCTCTGGAGAGACCCAGTACTTC.

Only one count was recorded for this clone. The CDR3 protein is CSARSETQYF. As DNA, the CDR3 is TGCAGTGCCCGCTCAGAGACCCAGTACTTC. This chain uses TRBV20-1 with TRBJ2-5, with unresolved D. The V gene lost 6 bases and the J gene lost 4 bases, with 6 bases spanning the gap. The CDR3 loop spans 10 amino acids. The V gene's germline CDR1 is DFQATT and CDR2 SNEGSKA (reference sequence).

This chain uses TRBV6-5 with TRBJ1-4, with 7 nucleotides matching TRBD1. V gave up 6 bases and J gave up 5 bases; unmatched junction bases: 0. The CDR3 sequence is 12 residues long. Looked up from germline, CDR1 is MNHEY and CDR2 is SVGAGI. In DNA, the CDR3 is TGTGCCAGCAGACAGGGGAATGAAAAACTGTTTTTT. Its translation: CASRQGNEKLFF.

V gene TRBV5-1 combines with J gene TRBJ2-5, with D maybe TRBD2 (5 bases). The CDR3 runs 14 residues. Germline-derived CDR1 and CDR2 are SGHRS and YFSETQ. Deletions cut 4 bases from V and 5 bases from J, with 15 bases between. For the CDR3, the DNA is TGCGCCAGCAGCATGACTCGTCCGGGGGAGACCCAGTACTTC. Encoded protein: CASSMTRPGETQYF. Based on the CDR3 plus reference TRBV5-1 and TRBJ2-5, the full variable domain is KAGVTQTPRYLIKTRGQQVTLSCSPISGHRSVSWYQQTPGQGLQFLFEYFSETQRNKGNFPGRFSGRQFSNSRSEMNVSTLELGDSALYLCASSMTRPGETQYFGPGTRLLVL.

The chain carries TRBV5-8 and TRBJ1-2; perhaps TRBD1 as D (6 bases). The length of the CDR3 is 14 residues. The V end was cut by 4 bases, the J end by 8 bases, with 18 bases between. Germline V gene data show CDR1 as SGHTS and CDR2 as YDEGEE. CDR3 DNA sequence: TGTGCCAGCAGCAAAGGAAAACTCCAGGGGGGCTACACCTTC. This gives the protein CASSKGKLQGGYTF. Variable domain in full (rest from reference TRBV5-8 and TRBJ1-2): EAGVTQSPTHLIKTRGQQATLRCSPISGHTSVYWYQQALGLGLQFLLWYDEGEERNRGNFPPRFSGRQFPNYSSELNVNALELEDSALYLCASSKGKLQGGYTFGSGTRLTVV.

This clone was counted once. V gene TRBV4-2 combines with J gene TRBJ1-1, with 8 positions matching TRBD1. Per the germline V gene, CDR1 is LGHNA and CDR2 is YNFKEQ. The CDR3 runs 15 residues. V was clipped by 1 base and J by 5 bases; unmatched bases: 6. CDR3 protein: CASSQADWTGTEAFF. The CDR3 DNA is TGTGCCAGCAGCCAAGCCGACTGGACAGGGACTGAAGCTTTCTTT.

V gene TRBV6-5 combines with J gene TRBJ1-2; a weak D match, TRBD1 (6 bases). Per the germline V gene, CDR1 is MNHEY and CDR2 is SVGAGI. The V end lost 3 bases, the J end lost 7 bases, and 9 bases lay between the germline ends. This CDR3 has 12 amino acids. CDR3 coding DNA: TGTGCCAGCAGTTATAGGGGGTTTGGCTACACCTTC. Translating it yields CASSYRGFGYTF.

The CDR3 coding sequence is TGTGCCAGCTCACCTACAGGGAGCTGGGGGGGCAATCAGCCCCAGCATTTT. Encoded protein: CASSPTGSWGGNQPQHF. The chain couples TRBV18 to TRBJ1-5; D might be TRBD1 (6 bases). Looked up from germline, CDR1 is KGHSH and CDR2 is LQKENI. V gave up 3 bases and J gave up 2 bases, with 17 bases separating them. CDR3 length: 17 amino acids.

The V and J genes are TRBV2 and TRBJ1-2; unclear D gene. In germline, CDR1 is SNHLY, CDR2 FYNNEI. The V and J ends lost 1 base and 8 bases respectively, with 14 bases between them. The CDR3 consists of 14 residues. DNA of the CDR3: TGTGCCAGCAGTGAAGGTCAGTTACTGTACGGCTACACCTTC. It translates to CASSEGQLLYGYTF.

The CDR3 region has the DNA TGTGCCAGCAACCCGACTAGCGGGAGATTAACAGATACGCAGTATTTT. Protein sequence: CASNPTSGRLTDTQYF. The chain uses TRBV5-6 and TRBJ2-3; 12 nucleotides align to TRBD2. Per the germline V gene, CDR1 is SGHDT and CDR2 is YYEEEE. This CDR3 is 16 amino acids long. The V gene end was trimmed by 6 bases and the J gene end by 3 bases; junction bases not matched to a gene: 8.

CDR3 in amino acids: CASSRGLADEQFF. CDR3 in DNA: TGCGCCAGCAGCCGCGGCCTTGCGGATGAGCAGTTCTTC. The chain carries TRBV5-1 and TRBJ2-1; D is ambiguous. V was pared by 4 bases and J by 8 bases, with 13 bases between. The germline CDR1 and CDR2 sequences are SGHRS and YFSETQ. The CDR3 consists of 13 residues.

The rearrangement uses TRBV27 and TRBJ1-6, with 8 bases fitting TRBD1. Germline trimming cut 1 base from V and 10 bases from J; bases unmatched to any gene: 6. CDR3 size: 15 residues. Germline-derived CDR1 and CDR2 are MNHEY and SMNVEV (reference sequence). CDR3: CASSLFGQGESPLHF. The DNA for the CDR3 is TGTGCCAGCAGTTTATTCGGACAGGGAGAATCACCCCTCCACTTT.

This chain joins TRBV18 and TRBJ1-5, with D tentatively TRBD1 (6 bases). The CDR3 extends over 15 amino acids. The germline CDR1 and CDR2 sequences are KGHSH and LQKENI. The V and J ends lost 2 bases and 3 bases respectively, with 11 bases between them. CDR3 DNA sequence: TGTGCCAGCTCACCATCGACAGGTAACAATCAGCCCCAGCATTTT. It is translated as CASSPSTGNNQPQHF.

This clone was observed a handful of times. The chain carries TRBV4-1 and TRBJ2-7; D is possibly TRBD2 (6 bases). This CDR3 contains 14 residues. Germline CDR1 and CDR2: MGHRA and YSYEKL. Trimming took off 3 bases at V and 3 bases at J, with 12 bases between the two ends. The CDR3 DNA follows: TGCGCCAGCAGCCACGGAGGGTTAGACTACGAGCAGTACTTC. Its protein is CASSHGGLDYEQYF.

This clone occurred once. This rearrangement joins TRBV19 to TRBJ1-6; D is uncertain. There are 14 residues in the CDR3. The V gene's germline CDR1 is LNHDA and CDR2 SQIVND (reference sequence). V gave up 3 bases and J gave up 7 bases, with 10 bases separating them. The CDR3 DNA follows: TGTGCCAGTAGTATCGAGTGGACGAATTCACCCCTCCACTTT. It encodes CASSIEWTNSPLHF.

This chain joins TRBV6-5 and TRBJ1-4; TRBD1 might be the D (6 bases). V was cut by 7 bases and J by 7 bases, with 13 bases left in between. Germline V CDR1 and CDR2: MNHEY, SVGAGI. The CDR3 totals 13 residues. CDR3 nucleotide sequence: TGTGCCAGCAACGACAGGCGGGGTGAAAAACTGTTTTTT. Protein sequence: CASNDRRGEKLFF.

The gene calls are TRBV27 and TRBJ1-4; D might be TRBD1 (5 bases). V lost 4 bases, J lost 3 bases, and 15 bases lay in between. Per the germline V gene, CDR1 is MNHEY and CDR2 is SMNVEV (reference sequence). The CDR3 runs 16 residues. The CDR3 DNA is TGTGCCAGCAGTTACCTCGGAGGGGTAGCTAATGAAAAACTGTTTTTT. Protein product: CASSYLGGVANEKLFF.

The rearrangement links TRBV28 to TRBJ1-4; no firm D call. This CDR3 is built from 14 residues. The germline V gene encodes CDR1 MDHEN and CDR2 SYDVKM. The ends were cut back, 2 bases at V and 7 bases at J, with 11 bases in the middle. The CDR3 sequence is CASSLEGLGEKLFF. In nucleotides, the CDR3 is TGTGCCAGCAGTTTAGAGGGCTTGGGTGAAAAACTGTTTTTT.

The chain carries TRBV6-8 and TRBJ1-1, with a tentative D call TRBD1 (5 bases). The CDR3 runs to 16 residues. V gave up 2 bases and J gave up 1 base, with 14 bases separating them. The germline V gene encodes CDR1 MNHGY and CDR2 SAAAGT. The CDR3: CASSYRGVITNTEAFF. The DNA of the CDR3 is TGTGCCAGCAGTTACCGGGGGGTAATAACGAACACTGAAGCTTTCTTT.

The chain carries TRBV11-2 and TRBJ2-7, with D possibly being TRBD1 (6 bases). CDR3 length: 17 amino acids. V shed 5 bases and J shed 5 bases, with 25 bases lying between them. Per the germline V gene, CDR1 is SGHAT and CDR2 is FQNNGV. For the CDR3, the DNA is TGTGCCAGCAGCACCCCCTATCGGGCAGGGGATTCGGACGAGCAGTACTTC. Protein: CASSTPYRAGDSDEQYF.

The chain combines TRBV28 with TRBJ1-5; maybe TRBD1 (6 bases). Germline CDR1 is MDHEN and CDR2 is SYDVKM. Between the trimmed V and J ends, which lost 3 bases and 6 bases, there was a span of 18 bases. This CDR3 is 16 amino acids long. In DNA form, the CDR3 reads TGTGCCAGCAGTTTCTACCGCGGGGGGGCAGCTCAGCCCCAGCATTTT. Amino acids: CASSFYRGGAAQPQHF.

The J gene is TRBJ2-3, the V gene TRBV24-1; 13 nucleotides match TRBD2. The CDR3 loop spans 18 amino acids. J lost 1 base, V lost 3 bases, and 6 bases had no gene match. Germline CDR1 reads KGHDR; CDR2 reads SFDVKD. The CDR3 spells CATSDPGTSGMGTDTQYF. DNA for the CDR3: TGTGCCACCAGTGATCCCGGGACTAGCGGGATGGGCACAGATACGCAGTATTTT.

The V and J genes are TRBV29-1 and TRBJ1-1; 8 nucleotides line up with TRBD1. Germline-derived CDR1 and CDR2 are SQVTM and ANQGSEA. The CDR3 loop spans 12 amino acids. J was trimmed by 5 bases and V by 5 bases; bases with no gene match: 4. CDR3 residues: CSVHRGGTEAFF. In DNA form, the CDR3 reads TGCAGCGTTCACAGGGGGGGAACTGAAGCTTTCTTT.

This chain joins TRBV11-2 and TRBJ2-7; D unresolved. The CDR3 is 13 residues long. Germline-derived CDR1 and CDR2 are SGHAT and FQNNGV. The V end lost 1 base, the J end lost 3 bases, and 7 bases lay between the germline ends. The CDR3 coding sequence is TGTGCCAGCAGCTTAGTTCCCGGCTACGAGCAGTACTTC. Protein sequence: CASSLVPGYEQYF.

The J gene is TRBJ2-5, the V gene TRBV28; D not certain. Germline loops: CDR1 MDHEN, CDR2 SYDVKM. Deletions cut 3 bases from V and 4 bases from J, with 6 bases between. CDR3 length: 12 residues. The CDR3 sequence is CASSFPLETQYF. The CDR3 region has the DNA TGTGCCAGCAGTTTCCCTCTAGAGACCCAGTACTTC.